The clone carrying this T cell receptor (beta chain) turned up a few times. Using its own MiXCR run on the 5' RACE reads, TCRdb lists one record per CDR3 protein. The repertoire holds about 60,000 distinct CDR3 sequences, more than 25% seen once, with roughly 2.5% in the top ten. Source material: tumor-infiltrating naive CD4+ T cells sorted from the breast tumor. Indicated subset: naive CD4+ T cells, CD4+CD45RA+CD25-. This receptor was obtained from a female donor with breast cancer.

The CDR3: CASRPPGLNTEAFF. Written as DNA, the CDR3 is TGTGCCAGCAGACCGCCGGGCCTGAACACTGAAGCTTTCTTT. The genes are TRBV2 and TRBJ1-1; D not resolved. This CDR3 is built from 14 residues. V lost 6 bases, J lost 0 bases, and 11 bases lay in between. CDR1 and CDR2 from the germline V gene are SNHLY and FYNNEI. Full variable domain (outside the CDR3, taken from reference TRBV2 and TRBJ1-1): EPEVTQTPSHQVTQMGQEVILRCVPISNHLYFYWYRQILGQKVEFLVSFYNNEISEKSEIFDDQFSVERPDGSNFTLKIRSTKLEDSAMYFCASRPPGLNTEAFFGQGTRLTVV.